This TCR beta chain stems from a study of CD8+ T cells in alopecia areata (dated by TCRdb to 2017 to 2018). A note on the overall study: Treated patients were enrolled in an open-label pilot trial of oral tofacitinib at 5 to 10 mg twice daily for moderate-to-severe alopecia areata. Disease severity in treated patients was measured with the SALT score, which quantifies the percentage of affected scalp surface area. Biopsies were taken from tofacitinib-treated patients at baseline and again at 4 and 24 weeks into treatment, and several of those patients also had a later scalp biopsy. In humans, TCRbeta sequencing was performed on scalp tissue and on sorted CD4+ and CD8+ peripheral blood T cells from healthy controls and from patients with patchy or totalis/universalis alopecia areata. TCRbeta CDR3 regions were amplified by immunoSEQ multiplex PCR with 35 Vbeta forward and 13 Jbeta reverse primers. The study used high-throughput TCRbeta sequencing to examine T cell clonal expansion in alopecia areata, in both the C3H/HeJ mouse model and human patients. RNA was obtained with the PAXgene miRNA kit for fixed scalp, the miRNeasy kit for PBMCs, and the RNeasy kit for mouse skin. Patients received tofacitinib for 6 to 18 months and were then followed off drug for 6 months to check for delayed response and recurrence. Scalp clonality was compared across normal scalp (n=4), patchy alopecia areata scalp (n=8), and alopecia totalis/universalis scalp (n=8). What the authors observed across the whole study: Compared with normal scalp, lesional scalp had higher clonality and more expanded CD8+ clones, particularly in alopecia totalis/universalis, a pattern that suggests antigenic drive. During tofacitinib treatment, many expanded lesional clones stuck around in both scalp and blood, and this persistence may partly explain why relapse happens after treatment is stopped. With tofacitinib, both scalp clonality and the number of expanded CD8+ clones among the top 100 scalp clones went down significantly. Unlike mouse skin, which is dominated by gammadelta T cells, normal human skin has resident alphabeta T cells that are also sequenced, and this complicates analysis of the scalp TCR repertoire. TCR sequences shared between patients were less clear than in mice, possibly partly because of HLA diversity in the patient population. The treated cohort was small, with a single nonresponder, so links between baseline CD8+ expansion and response need larger studies.

In regard to this clone: There is no known antigen for this receptor. Base quality data are lacking; no much larger clone is found one base away.

From cysteine to phenylalanine, the CDR3 is 16 amino acids long. Of the read, only the CDR3 DNA is kept; its 48 bases are in frame from base 1. The V end gives up 5 bases and the J end 4 bases, leaving 11 bases in the junction not matched to a gene. CDR1 SEHNR and CDR2 FQNEAQ are derived from the germline V gene (reference sequence). Library construction relied on the immunoSEQ multiplex PCR assay. RNA was extracted from all samples and reverse transcribed into cDNA, which served as template for TCR sequencing. SuperScript III was used to make first-strand cDNA, primed with a 2:1 mix of oligo-dT and random hexamers. A synthetic immune receptor repertoire was used to gauge amplification bias, and whatever bias remained was removed computationally. As for how the authors treated the data: After raw reads were preprocessed to remove errors, the CDR3 was defined following IMGT conventions as running from the conserved cysteine to phenylalanine. Clonality was computed as 1 minus the Shannon entropy, with the entropy normalized by log2 of the number of productive unique TCRs. CD4 or CD8 identity of scalp clones was inferred by cross-referencing scalp TCRbeta sequences with sorted blood CD4 and CD8 repertoires. The table was pulled from immuneACCESS by TCRdb, which kept in-frame rearrangements only. Such tables lose some clones; where checked, under half of the loss comes from unresolved V genes, and the rest has no known cause. Clone size and the V and J calls come from that table; the DNA yielded D and trimming. This sample lists approximately 280,000 clones; about three fifths were detected once. More than 1.5% of the sample rests with the top ten.

The time point label, as the study defines it: roughly 24 weeks on oral tofacitinib. What the treatment or condition label conveys for this sample: oral pan-JAK inhibitor, 5-10 mg twice daily. Lesional scalp punch biopsies and peripheral blood were collected from alopecia areata patients. PBMCs were separated by density centrifugation and stained for CD3, CD4 and CD8, after which CD4+ and CD8+ T cells were sorted on a FACSAria. Sequencing used CD4+ T cells sorted from blood, obtained at week 24, from a patient treated with tofacitinib. The receptor comes from a human donor with alopecia areata. This chain is built from TRBV7-9 and TRBJ1-5; a stretch of 7 junction bases matches TRBD1. The nucleotide sequence is given as TGTGCCAGCAGCCCCTTGGACAGGAACTCTAATCAGCCCCAGCATTTT. It is translated as CASSPLDRNSNQPQHF. Extended through the reference TRBV7-9 and TRBJ1-5 proteins, this CDR3 yields the full variable domain: DTGVSQNPRHKITKRGQNVTFRCDPISEHNRLYWYRQTLGQGPEFLTYFQNEAQLEKSRLLSDRFSAERPKGSFSTLEIQRTEQGDSAMYLCASSPLDRNSNQPQHFGDGTRLSIL.